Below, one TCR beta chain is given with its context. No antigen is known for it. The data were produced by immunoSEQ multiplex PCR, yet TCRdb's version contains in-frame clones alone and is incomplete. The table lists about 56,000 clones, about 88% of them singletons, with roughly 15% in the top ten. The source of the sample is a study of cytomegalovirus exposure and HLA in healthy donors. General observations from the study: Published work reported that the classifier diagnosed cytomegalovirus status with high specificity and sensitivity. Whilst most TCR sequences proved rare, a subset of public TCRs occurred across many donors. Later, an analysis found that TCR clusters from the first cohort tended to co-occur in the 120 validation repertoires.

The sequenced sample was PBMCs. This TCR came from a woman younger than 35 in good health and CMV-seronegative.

In nucleotides, the CDR3 is TGTGCCAGCAGCGTAGAAGCGTTGCGGGACGGTGAGCAGTTCTTC. Translation: CASSVEALRDGEQFF. The rearrangement joins TRBV9 to TRBJ2-1, with a weak D call TRBD2 (6 bases). Germline CDR1 is SGDLS and CDR2 is YYNGEE. The germline V and J ends were trimmed by 0 bases and 9 bases, with 16 bases remaining between them. This CDR3 has 15 residues.